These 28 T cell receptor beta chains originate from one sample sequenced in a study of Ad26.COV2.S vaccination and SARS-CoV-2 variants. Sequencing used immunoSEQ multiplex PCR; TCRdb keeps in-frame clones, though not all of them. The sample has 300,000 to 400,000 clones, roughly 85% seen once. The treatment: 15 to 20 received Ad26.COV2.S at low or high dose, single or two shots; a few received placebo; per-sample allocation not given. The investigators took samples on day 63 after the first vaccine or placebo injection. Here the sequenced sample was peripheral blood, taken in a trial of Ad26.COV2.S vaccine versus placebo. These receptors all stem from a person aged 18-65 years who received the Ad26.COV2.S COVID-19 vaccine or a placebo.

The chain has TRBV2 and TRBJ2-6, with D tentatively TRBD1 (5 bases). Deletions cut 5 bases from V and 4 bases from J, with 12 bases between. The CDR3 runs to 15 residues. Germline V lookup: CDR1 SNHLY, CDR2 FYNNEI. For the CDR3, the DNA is TGTGCCAGCAGTTATCAGGGTGCCGGGGCCAACGTCCTGACTTTC. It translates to CASSYQGAGANVLTF.

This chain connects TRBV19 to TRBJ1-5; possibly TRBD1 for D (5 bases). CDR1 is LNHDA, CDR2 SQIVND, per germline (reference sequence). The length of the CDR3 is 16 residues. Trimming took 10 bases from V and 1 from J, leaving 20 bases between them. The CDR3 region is CATMYVGAGSNQPQHF. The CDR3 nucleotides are TGTGCCACCATGTATGTCGGGGCAGGCAGCAATCAGCCCCAGCATTTT.

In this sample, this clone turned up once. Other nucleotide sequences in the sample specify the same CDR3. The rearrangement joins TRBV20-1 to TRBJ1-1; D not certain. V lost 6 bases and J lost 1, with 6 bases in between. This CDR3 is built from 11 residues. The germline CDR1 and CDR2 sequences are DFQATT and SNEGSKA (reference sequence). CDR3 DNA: TGCAGTGCGAGTGGGAACACTGAAGCTTTCTTT. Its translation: CSASGNTEAFF.

CDR3 in amino acids: CASRAPGTSGRGIQYF. Written as DNA, the CDR3 is TGTGCCAGCAGGGCCCCCGGGACTAGCGGGAGGGGCATTCAGTACTTC. The rearrangement links TRBV3-1 (or the pseudogene TRBV3-2) to TRBJ2-4; 16 bases are shared with TRBD2. Per the germline V gene, CDR1 is LGHDT and CDR2 is YNNKEL (reference sequence). After removal of 6 bases from V and 9 bases from J, the junction contained 8 bases not matched to a gene. This CDR3 region has 16 residues.

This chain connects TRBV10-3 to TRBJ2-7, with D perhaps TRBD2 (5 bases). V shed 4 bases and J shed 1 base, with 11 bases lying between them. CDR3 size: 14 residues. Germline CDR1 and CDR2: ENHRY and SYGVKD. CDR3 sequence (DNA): TGTGCCATCAGTGCAATCCGGGATTCCTACGAGCAGTACTTC. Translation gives CAISAIRDSYEQYF.

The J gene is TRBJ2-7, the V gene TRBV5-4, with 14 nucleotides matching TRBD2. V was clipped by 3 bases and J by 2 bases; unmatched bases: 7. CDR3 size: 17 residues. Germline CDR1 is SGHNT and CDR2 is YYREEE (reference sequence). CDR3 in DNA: TGTGCCAGCAGCTCCGGGACTAGCGGGGGCCTTCCCTACGAGCAGTACTTC. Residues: CASSSGTSGGLPYEQYF.

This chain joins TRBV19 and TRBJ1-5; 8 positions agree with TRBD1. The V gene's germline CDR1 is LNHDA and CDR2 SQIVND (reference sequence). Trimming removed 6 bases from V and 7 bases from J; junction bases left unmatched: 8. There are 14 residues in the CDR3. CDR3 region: CASRSGQAIQPQHF. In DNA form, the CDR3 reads TGTGCCAGTAGATCGGGACAGGCAATACAGCCCCAGCATTTT.

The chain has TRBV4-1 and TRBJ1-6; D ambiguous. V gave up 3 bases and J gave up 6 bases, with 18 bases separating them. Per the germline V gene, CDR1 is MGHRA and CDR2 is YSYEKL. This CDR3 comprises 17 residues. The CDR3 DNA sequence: TGCGCCAGCAGCCAGGGGATGGGAGTAGGACTTAATTCACCCCTCCACTTT. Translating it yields CASSQGMGVGLNSPLHF.

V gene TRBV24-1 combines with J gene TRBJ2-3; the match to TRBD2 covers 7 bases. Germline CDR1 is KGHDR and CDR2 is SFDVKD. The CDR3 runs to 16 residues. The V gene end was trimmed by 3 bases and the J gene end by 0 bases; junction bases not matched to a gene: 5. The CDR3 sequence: CATSDPLRGSTDTQYF. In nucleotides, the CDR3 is TGTGCCACCAGTGATCCCCTGCGGGGGAGCACAGATACGCAGTATTTT.

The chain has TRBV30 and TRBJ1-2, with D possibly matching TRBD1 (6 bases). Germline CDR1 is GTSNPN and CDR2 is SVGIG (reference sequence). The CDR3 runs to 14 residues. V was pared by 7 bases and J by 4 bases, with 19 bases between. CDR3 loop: CAYQLDRGLYGYTF. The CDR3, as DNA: TGTGCCTACCAATTGGACAGAGGGCTCTATGGCTACACCTTC. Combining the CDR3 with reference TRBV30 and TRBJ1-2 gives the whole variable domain SQTIHQWPATLVQPVGSPLSLECTVEGTSNPNLYWYRQAAGRGLQLLFYSVGIGQISSEVPQNLSASRPQDRQFILSSKKLLLSDSGFYLCAYQLDRGLYGYTFGSGTRLTVV.

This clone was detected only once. The CDR3 is CASTKSGTTNTGELFF. CDR3 coding DNA: TGCGCCAGCACAAAATCCGGGACAACGAACACCGGGGAGCTGTTTTTT. The chain combines TRBV5-1 with TRBJ2-2; D is possibly TRBD1 (6 bases). Trimming took 6 bases from V and 0 from J, leaving 15 bases between them. CDR3 length equals 16 residues. Germline V CDR1 and CDR2: SGHRS, YFSETQ.

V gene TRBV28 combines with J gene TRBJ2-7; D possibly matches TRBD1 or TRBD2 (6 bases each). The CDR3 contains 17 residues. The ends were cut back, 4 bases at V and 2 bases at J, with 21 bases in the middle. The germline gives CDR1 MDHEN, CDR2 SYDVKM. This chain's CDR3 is CASSSPGGKGGAYEQYF. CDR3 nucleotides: TGTGCCAGCAGTTCCCCCGGCGGGAAGGGGGGAGCCTACGAGCAGTACTTC.

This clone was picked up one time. CDR3 loop: CASSTRRGNQETQYF. Here the CDR3 DNA reads TGTGCCAGCAGCACCCGGCGGGGGAACCAAGAGACCCAGTACTTC. The gene calls are TRBV5-4 and TRBJ2-5; 7 positions match TRBD2. The CDR3 consists of 15 residues. Germline CDR1 and CDR2: SGHNT and YYREEE (reference sequence). V lost 4 bases, J lost 0 bases, and 6 bases stayed unmatched.

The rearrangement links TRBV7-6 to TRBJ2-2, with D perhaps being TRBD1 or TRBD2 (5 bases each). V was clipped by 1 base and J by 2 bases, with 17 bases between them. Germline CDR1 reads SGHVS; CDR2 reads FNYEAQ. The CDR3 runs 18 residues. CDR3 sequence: CASSLGVGEILNTGELFF. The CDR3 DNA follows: TGTGCCAGCAGCTTAGGAGTAGGGGAGATCCTCAACACCGGGGAGCTGTTTTTT.

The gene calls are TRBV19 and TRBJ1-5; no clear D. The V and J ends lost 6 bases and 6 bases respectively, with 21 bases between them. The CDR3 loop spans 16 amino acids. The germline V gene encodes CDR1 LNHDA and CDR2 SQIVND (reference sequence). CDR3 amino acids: CASRVDHPPGSQPQHF. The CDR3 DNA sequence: TGTGCCAGTAGAGTTGACCACCCGCCGGGTAGTCAGCCCCAGCATTTT.

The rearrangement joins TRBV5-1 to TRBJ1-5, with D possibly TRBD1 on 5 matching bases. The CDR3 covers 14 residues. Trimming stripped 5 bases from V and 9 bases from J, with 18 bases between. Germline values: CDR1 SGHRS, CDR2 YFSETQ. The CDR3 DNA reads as TGCGCCAGCAGAATTACAGGTGACTTAGGGCCCCAGCATTTT. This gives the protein CASRITGDLGPQHF.

In nucleotides, the CDR3 is TGTGCCAGCAGCTCAGAGGACAGGGGGCATGACGAGCAGTACTTC. Translation: CASSSEDRGHDEQYF. V is TRBV13 and J is TRBJ2-7; 11 bases match TRBD1. Trimming removed 4 bases from V and 5 bases from J; junction bases left unmatched: 7. CDR3 length: 15 residues. Germline V CDR1 and CDR2: PRHDT, FYEKMQ (reference sequence).

CDR3 in amino acids: CASSATGGVGFGETQYF. CDR3 sequence (DNA): TGTGCCAGCAGCGCTACAGGGGGGGTAGGTTTTGGAGAGACCCAGTACTTC. V usage is TRBV9 and J usage is TRBJ2-5, with TRBD1 as a possible D gene (8 bases). The length of the CDR3 is 17 residues. V lost 3 bases and J 4 bases, leaving 22 bases between the germline ends. Germline V CDR1 and CDR2: SGDLS, YYNGEE.

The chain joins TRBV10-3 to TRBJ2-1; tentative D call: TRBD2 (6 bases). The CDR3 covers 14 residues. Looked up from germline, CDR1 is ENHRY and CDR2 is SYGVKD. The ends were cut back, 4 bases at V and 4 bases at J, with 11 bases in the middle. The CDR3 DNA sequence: TGTGCCATCAGTGGCCGACTAGAATACAATGAGCAGTTCTTC. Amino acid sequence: CAISGRLEYNEQFF.

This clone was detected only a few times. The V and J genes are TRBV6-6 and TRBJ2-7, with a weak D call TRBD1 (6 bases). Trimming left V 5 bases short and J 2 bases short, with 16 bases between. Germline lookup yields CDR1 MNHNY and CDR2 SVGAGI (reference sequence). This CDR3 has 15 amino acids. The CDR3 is CASSQGQLGPYEQYF. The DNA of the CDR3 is TGTGCCAGCAGTCAGGGACAATTAGGCCCCTACGAGCAGTACTTC.

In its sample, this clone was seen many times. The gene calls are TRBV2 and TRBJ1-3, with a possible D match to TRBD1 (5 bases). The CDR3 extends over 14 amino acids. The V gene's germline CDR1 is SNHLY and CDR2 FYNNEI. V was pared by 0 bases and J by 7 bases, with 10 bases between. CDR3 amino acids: CASSEATRANTIYF. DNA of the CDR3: TGTGCCAGCAGTGAAGCCACCAGGGCCAACACCATATATTTT.

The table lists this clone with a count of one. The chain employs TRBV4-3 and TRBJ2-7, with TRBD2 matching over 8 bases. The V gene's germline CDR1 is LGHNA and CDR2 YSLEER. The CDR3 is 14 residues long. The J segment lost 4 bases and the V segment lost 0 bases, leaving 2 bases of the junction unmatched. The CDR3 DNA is TGCGCCAGCAGCCAAGATTCTAGCGGGTACGAGCAGTACTTC. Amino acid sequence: CASSQDSSGYEQYF.

The CDR3 coding sequence is TGTGCCAGCAGCTTCCAAGTAACTATTACAGATACGCAGTATTTT. Its protein product is CASSFQVTITDTQYF. The J gene is TRBJ2-3, the V gene TRBV7-2; no clear D. Germline values: CDR1 SGHTA, CDR2 FQGNSA. The CDR3 runs 15 residues. The V end lost 3 bases, the J end lost 3 bases, and 13 bases lay between the germline ends.

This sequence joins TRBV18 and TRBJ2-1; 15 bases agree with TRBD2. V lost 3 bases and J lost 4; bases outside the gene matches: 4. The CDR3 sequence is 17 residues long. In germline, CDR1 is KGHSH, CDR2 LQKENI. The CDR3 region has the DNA TGTGCCAGCTCACCCGGGACTAGCGGGGGGTTTTACAATGAGCAGTTCTTC. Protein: CASSPGTSGGFYNEQFF.

The CDR3 DNA is TGTGCCAGCAGTTTACTTGGGGACACCGGGGAGCTGTTTTTT. Translating it yields CASSLLGDTGELFF. The J gene is TRBJ2-2, the V gene TRBV28; D unresolved. Trimming pared 2 bases from V and 3 bases from J, leaving 7 bases between. This CDR3 is 14 amino acids long. Per the germline V gene, CDR1 is MDHEN and CDR2 is SYDVKM.

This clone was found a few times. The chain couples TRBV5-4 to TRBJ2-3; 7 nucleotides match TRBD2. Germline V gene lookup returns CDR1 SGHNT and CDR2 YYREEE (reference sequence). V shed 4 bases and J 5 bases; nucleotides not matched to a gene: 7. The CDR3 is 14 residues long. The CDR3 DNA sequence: TGTGCCAGCAGCCTAGGACTAGATAGAGATACGCAGTATTTT. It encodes CASSLGLDRDTQYF.

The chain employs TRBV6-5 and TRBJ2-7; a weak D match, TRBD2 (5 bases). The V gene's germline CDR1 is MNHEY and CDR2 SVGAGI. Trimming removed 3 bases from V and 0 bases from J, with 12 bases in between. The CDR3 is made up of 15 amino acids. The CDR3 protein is CASSYSQRSSYEQYF. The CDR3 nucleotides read TGTGCCAGCAGTTATTCACAGCGGTCCTCCTACGAGCAGTACTTC.

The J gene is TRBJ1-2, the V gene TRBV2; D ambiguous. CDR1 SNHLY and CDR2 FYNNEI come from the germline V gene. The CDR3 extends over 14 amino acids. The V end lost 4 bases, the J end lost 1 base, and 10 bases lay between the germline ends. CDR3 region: CASSGLLHNYGYTF. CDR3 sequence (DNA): TGTGCCAGCAGTGGTCTGTTGCATAACTATGGCTACACCTTC.